These T cell receptor beta chains were read from a single sample in a study of blood T cell repertoires in COVID-19. TCRdb's table, derived via immunoSEQ multiplex PCR, lists solely in-frame clones and lacks some. The sample lists about 100,000 clones, around 93% seen once, with around a sixth in the top ten. The sequenced material came from peripheral blood. All receptors derive from a man between 50 and 59 years old with acute or convalescent COVID-19. Each CDR3 is given with its conserved first and last residue. D genes are given only for firm matches. The size entry is marked missing in some rows and otherwise reads once, few, many or a size class.

clone_size,j_call,d_call,v_call,cdr3_nt,cdr3_aa
.,TRBJ1-2,.,TRBV27,TGTGCCAGCAGTTTACAGGGCCATGGCTACACCTTC,CASSLQGHGYTF
.,TRBJ2-2,TRBD2,TRBV5-1,TGCGCCAGCAGCTTAAGAGCGGGGGGTTACACCGGGGAGCTGTTTTTT,CASSLRAGGYTGELFF
.,TRBJ1-5,TRBD1,TRBV7-9,TGTGCCAGCAGCTTAGGACAGGGGGCAAATCAGCCCCAGCATTTT,CASSLGQGANQPQHF
.,TRBJ1-5,TRBD1,TRBV29-1,TGCAGCGTCGCCCGCAGGGGGCCTTGCAATCAGCCCCAGCATTTT,CSVARRGPCNQPQHF
many,TRBJ2-1,.,TRBV6-6,TGTGCCAGCAGCCCAGGGCCCGATCGGTATGAGCAGTTCTTC,CASSPGPDRYEQFF
.,TRBJ2-1,TRBD2,TRBV12-5,TGTGCTAGTGGTTTGGGCGGGGGGTACAATGAGCAGTTCTTC,CASGLGGGYNEQFF
.,TRBJ2-1,.,TRBV18,TGTGCCAGCTCACCACAGACAGTATACAATGAGCAGTTCTTC,CASSPQTVYNEQFF
.,TRBJ1-3,.,TRBV6-5,TGTGCCAGCGGAACCGGGGAAGGAAACACCATATATTTT,CASGTGEGNTIYF
.,TRBJ2-2,.,TRBV10-2,TGCGCCAGCACCCAGAACACCGGGGAGCTGTTTTTT,CASTQNTGELFF
.,TRBJ1-2,TRBD1,TRBV7-9,TGTGCCAGCAGCCCAGGACAGGACAGTGGAGGCTACACCTTC,CASSPGQDSGGYTF
.,TRBJ1-5,TRBD1,TRBV5-4,TGTGCCAGCAGTATAGGACAGGGTAGCAATCAGCCCCAGCATTTT,CASSIGQGSNQPQHF
.,TRBJ1-6,TRBD1,TRBV3-1/TRBV3-2,TGTGCCAGCAGCCCCAGGGACAGGAATAATTCACCCCTCCACTTT,CASSPRDRNNSPLHF
.,TRBJ1-1,.,TRBV6-6,TGTGCCAGCAGTACGACATCGGACACTGAAGCTTTCTTT,CASSTTSDTEAFF
.,TRBJ2-1,.,TRBV7-3,TGTGCCAGCAGCTTAACCGGGTACGAGCAGTTCTTC,CASSLTGYEQFF
.,TRBJ2-2,TRBD1,TRBV10-1,TGCGCCAGCAGCCTCGCCGGGACAGGGGATAGGGACACCGGGGAGCTGTTTTTT,CASSLAGTGDRDTGELFF
.,TRBJ1-2,.,TRBV19,TGTGCCAGTAGTCCTCCGGGAAGGAACTATGGCTACACCTTC,CASSPPGRNYGYTF
.,TRBJ1-6,TRBD1,TRBV30,TGTGCCTGGAGTAGACAGGGATTCGGCTATAATTCACCCCTCCACTTT,CAWSRQGFGYNSPLHF